The clone carrying this T cell receptor beta chain was seen more than once but under ten times. One entry per CDR3 protein, called by TCRdb with MiXCR from the RT-PCR reads. The table has roughly 550,000 distinct CDR3 sequences, approximately 24% seen once. This entry is derived from a study of response to subunit inactivated influenza vaccine. The same data also went into a second study, on T cells expressing NK-cell markers. That work contributes: 5'RACE template switching with UMIs generated TCR beta cDNA. HCMV seropositivity characterized most of the eight sequenced donors, and seronegativity one. The use of an anti-gamma-delta TCR antibody, which was added in several experiments, restricted sorting to T cells expressing alpha-beta TCR.

This TCR came from a middle-aged man who received an inactivated influenza vaccine. The sample in question was CD4+ T cells sorted from PBMCs, obtained roughly 12 days after vaccination.

The DNA of the CDR3 is TGTGCCATCAGATCCGGGACTTCGAACACCGGGGAGCTGTTTTTT. As protein: CAIRSGTSNTGELFF. The chain carries TRBV10-3 and TRBJ2-2; weak D call: TRBD2 (6 bases). Trimming cost V 6 bases and J 0 bases, with 11 bases left between them. The CDR3 has 15 residues. Germline CDR1 and CDR2: ENHRY and SYGVKD.